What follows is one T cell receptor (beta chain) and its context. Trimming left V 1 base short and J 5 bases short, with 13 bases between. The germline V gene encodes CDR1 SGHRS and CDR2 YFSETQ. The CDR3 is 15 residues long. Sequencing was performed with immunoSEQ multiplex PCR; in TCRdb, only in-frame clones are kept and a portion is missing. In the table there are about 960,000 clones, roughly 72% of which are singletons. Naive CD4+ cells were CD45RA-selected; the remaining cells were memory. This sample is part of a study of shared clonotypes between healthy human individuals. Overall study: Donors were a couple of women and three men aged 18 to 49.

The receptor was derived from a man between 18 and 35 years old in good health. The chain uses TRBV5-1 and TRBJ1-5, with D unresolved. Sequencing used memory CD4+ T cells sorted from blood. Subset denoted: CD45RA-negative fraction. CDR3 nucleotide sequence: TGCGCCAGCAGCTTGAGACGGGATCGTTATCAGCCCCAGCATTTT. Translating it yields CASSLRRDRYQPQHF.